The source of this T cell receptor beta chain is a study of T cell responses to AZD1222 COVID-19 vaccine. Using immunoSEQ multiplex PCR, the repertoire was profiled, and TCRdb retains in-frame clones only, with some absent. The sample includes around 120,000 clones, 88% of them seen just once. CDR3 length equals 11 residues. The germline V and J ends were trimmed by 4 bases and 15 bases, with 13 bases remaining between them. Looked up from germline, CDR1 is LGHDT and CDR2 is YNNKEL (reference sequence). V is TRBV3-1 (or the pseudogene TRBV3-2) and J is TRBJ2-1; either TRBD1 or TRBD2 may fit D (5 bases each). This sample comprised peripheral blood, obtained on day 0 of MenACWY control vaccination. This clonotype was obtained from an adult in good health. The CDR3 here is CASSLGTRGFF. The CDR3 coding sequence is TGTGCCAGCAGCCTCGGGACCAGAGGGTTCTTC.